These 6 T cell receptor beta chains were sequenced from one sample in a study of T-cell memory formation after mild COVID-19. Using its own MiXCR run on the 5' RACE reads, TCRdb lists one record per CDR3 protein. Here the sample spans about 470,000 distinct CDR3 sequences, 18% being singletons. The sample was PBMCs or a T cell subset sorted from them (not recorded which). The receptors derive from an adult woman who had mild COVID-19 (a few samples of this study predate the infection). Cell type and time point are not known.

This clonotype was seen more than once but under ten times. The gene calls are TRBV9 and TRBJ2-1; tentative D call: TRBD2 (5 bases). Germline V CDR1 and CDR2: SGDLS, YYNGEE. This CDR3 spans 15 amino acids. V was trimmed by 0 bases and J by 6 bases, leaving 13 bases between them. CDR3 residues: CASSVATGISNEQFF. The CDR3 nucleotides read TGTGCCAGCAGCGTAGCAACGGGGATCTCCAATGAGCAGTTCTTC.

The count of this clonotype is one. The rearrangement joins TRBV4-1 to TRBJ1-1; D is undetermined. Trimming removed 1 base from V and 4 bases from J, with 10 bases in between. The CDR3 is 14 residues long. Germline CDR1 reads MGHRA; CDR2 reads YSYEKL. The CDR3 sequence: CASSQGPAPTEAFF. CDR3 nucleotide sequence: TGCGCCAGCAGCCAAGGACCGGCCCCCACTGAAGCTTTCTTT.

CDR3 in amino acids: CASSLSGSTYEQYF. CDR3 DNA sequence: TGTGCCAGCAGCTTGAGCGGGAGTACCTACGAGCAGTACTTC. This chain links TRBV11-3 with TRBJ2-7, with 8 positions matching TRBD2. The CDR3 covers 14 residues. In germline, CDR1 is SGHNT, CDR2 YENEEA. V was clipped by 3 bases and J by 2 bases; unmatched bases: 3.

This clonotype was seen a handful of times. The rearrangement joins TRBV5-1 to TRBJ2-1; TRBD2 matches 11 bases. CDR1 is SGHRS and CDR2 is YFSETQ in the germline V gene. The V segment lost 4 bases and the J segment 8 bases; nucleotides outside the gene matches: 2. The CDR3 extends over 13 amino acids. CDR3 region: CASSTSGSDEQFF. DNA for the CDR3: TGCGCCAGCAGCACTAGCGGGAGCGATGAGCAGTTCTTC.

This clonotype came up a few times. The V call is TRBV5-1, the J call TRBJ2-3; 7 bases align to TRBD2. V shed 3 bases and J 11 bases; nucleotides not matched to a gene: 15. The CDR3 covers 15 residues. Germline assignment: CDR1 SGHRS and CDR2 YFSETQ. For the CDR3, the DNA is TGCGCCAGCAGCTGGGGGAGGCTAGCGGCCGCGGAGCAGTATTTT. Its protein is CASSWGRLAAAEQYF.

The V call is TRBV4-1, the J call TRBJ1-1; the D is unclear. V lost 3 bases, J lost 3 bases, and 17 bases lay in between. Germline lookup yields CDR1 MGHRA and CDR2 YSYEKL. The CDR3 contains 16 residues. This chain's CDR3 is CASSQSNPGVDTEAFF. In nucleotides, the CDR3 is TGCGCCAGCAGCCAGTCCAATCCGGGAGTGGACACTGAAGCTTTCTTT.